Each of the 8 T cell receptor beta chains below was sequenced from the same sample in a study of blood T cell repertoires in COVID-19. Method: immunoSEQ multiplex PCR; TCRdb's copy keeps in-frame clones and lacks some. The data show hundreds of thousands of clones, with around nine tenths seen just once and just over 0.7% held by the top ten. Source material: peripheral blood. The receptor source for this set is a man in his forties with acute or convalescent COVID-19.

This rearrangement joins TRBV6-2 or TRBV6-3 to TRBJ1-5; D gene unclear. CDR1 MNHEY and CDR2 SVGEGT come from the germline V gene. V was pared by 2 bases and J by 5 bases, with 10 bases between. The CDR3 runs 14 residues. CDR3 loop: CASSYGGTYQPQHF. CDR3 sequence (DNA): TGTGCCAGCAGTTACGGTGGCACGTATCAGCCCCAGCATTTT.

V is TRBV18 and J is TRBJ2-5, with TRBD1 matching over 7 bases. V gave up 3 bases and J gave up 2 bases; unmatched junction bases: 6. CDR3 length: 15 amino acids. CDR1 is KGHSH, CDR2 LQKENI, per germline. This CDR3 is CASSPNRGGQETQYF. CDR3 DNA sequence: TGTGCCAGCTCACCGAACAGGGGCGGGCAAGAGACCCAGTACTTC.

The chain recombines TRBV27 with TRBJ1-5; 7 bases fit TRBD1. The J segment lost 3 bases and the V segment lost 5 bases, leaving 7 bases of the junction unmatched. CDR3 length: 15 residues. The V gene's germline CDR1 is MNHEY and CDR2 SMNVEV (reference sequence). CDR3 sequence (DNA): TGTGCCAGCAGTCCCATCCAGGGGGTCAATCAGCCCCAGCATTTT. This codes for CASSPIQGVNQPQHF.

CDR3 loop: CASSQVGDTEAFF. The CDR3 DNA follows: TGTGCCAGCAGCCAAGTAGGGGACACTGAAGCTTTCTTT. The rearrangement uses TRBV4-2 and TRBJ1-1, with D perhaps matching TRBD1 (5 bases). With 1 base removed from V and 3 bases from J, the gap between germline ends came to 6 bases. The germline CDR1 and CDR2 sequences are LGHNA and YNFKEQ. CDR3 length: 13 residues.

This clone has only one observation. The DNA for the CDR3 is TGTGCCAGCAGCCAAGATGGACTCCGCCGGTACTATGGCTACACCTTC. It codes for CASSQDGLRRYYGYTF. The chain employs TRBV14 and TRBJ1-2, with D unclear. This CDR3 contains 16 residues. Germline loops: CDR1 SGHDN, CDR2 FVKESK. V lost 0 bases, J lost 3 bases, and 14 bases lay in between.

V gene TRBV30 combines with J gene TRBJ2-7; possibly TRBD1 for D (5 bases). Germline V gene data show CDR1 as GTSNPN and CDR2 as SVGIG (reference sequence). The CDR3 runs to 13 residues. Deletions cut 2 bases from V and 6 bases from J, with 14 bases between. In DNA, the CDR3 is TGTGCCTGGAGTTCCTATGGGGCAGGCGAGCAGTACTTC. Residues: CAWSSYGAGEQYF.

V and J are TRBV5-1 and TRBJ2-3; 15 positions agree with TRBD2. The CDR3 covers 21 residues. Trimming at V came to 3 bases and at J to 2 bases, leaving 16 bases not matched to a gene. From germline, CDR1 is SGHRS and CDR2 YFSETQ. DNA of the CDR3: TGCGCCAGCAGCTCCCGGACTAGCGGGGGGGCCTGGCAGGGAAACACAGATACGCAGTATTTT. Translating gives CASSSRTSGGAWQGNTDTQYF.

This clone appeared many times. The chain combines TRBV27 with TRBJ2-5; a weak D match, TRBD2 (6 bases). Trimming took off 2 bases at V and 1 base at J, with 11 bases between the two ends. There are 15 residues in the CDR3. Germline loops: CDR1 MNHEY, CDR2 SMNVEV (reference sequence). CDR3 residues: CASSLAGTIQETQYF. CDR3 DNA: TGTGCCAGCAGTTTAGCGGGAACAATCCAAGAGACCCAGTACTTC.